A single sample is the source of the 5 T cell receptor beta chains below, sequenced in a study of T cell responses to AZD1222 COVID-19 vaccine. Sequenced by immunoSEQ multiplex PCR; TCRdb stores in-frame clones only, minus some. The table has more than 95,000 clones, 88% seen once; the top ten hold roughly 4%. This sample comprised peripheral blood, obtained on day 0 of AZD1222 vaccination. These receptor sequences come from an adult in good health.

The V gene is TRBV19, the J gene TRBJ1-3; D is ambiguous. Germline V lookup: CDR1 LNHDA, CDR2 SQIVND (reference sequence). V gave up 3 bases and J gave up 0 bases, with 12 bases separating them. This CDR3 spans 16 amino acids. The CDR3 bases are TGTGCCAGTAGTATCATGGCGCCCGTCTCTGGAAACACCATATATTTT. Its translation: CASSIMAPVSGNTIYF.

The chain uses TRBV7-2 and TRBJ2-7; D is perhaps TRBD1 (6 bases). Trimming removed 4 bases at V and 3 bases at J, with 16 bases between. Germline loops: CDR1 SGHTA, CDR2 FQGNSA. The CDR3 loop spans 15 amino acids. CDR3 region: CASSSDRHTIYEQYF. The CDR3 nucleotides read TGTGCCAGCAGCTCAGACAGGCACACAATCTACGAGCAGTACTTC.

V gene TRBV24-1 combines with J gene TRBJ1-1; D remains ambiguous. Trimming removed 7 bases at V and 1 base at J, with 12 bases between. Germline CDR1 KGHDR, CDR2 SFDVKD. The CDR3 sequence is 14 residues long. The CDR3 loop reads CATRRDGQNTEAFF. Written as DNA, the CDR3 is TGTGCCACCAGGAGGGATGGCCAGAACACTGAAGCTTTCTTT.

The chain recombines TRBV12-3 or TRBV12-4 with TRBJ1-2, with a weak D call TRBD1 (5 bases). The CDR3 is 13 residues long. Between the trimmed V and J ends, which lost 3 bases and 8 bases, there was a span of 13 bases. The CDR3 DNA is TGTGCCAGCAGTTTGAAGGGGATGGGCGGCTACACCTTC. It translates to CASSLKGMGGYTF.

The chain combines TRBV18 with TRBJ1-6; D is undetermined. The V gene lost 11 bases and the J gene lost 10 bases, with 15 bases spanning the gap. This CDR3 has 12 residues. Germline CDR1 and CDR2: KGHSH and LQKENI. The DNA for the CDR3 is TGTGCCTACTTTCGAAAACGCTCACCCCTCCACTTT. Translated, it gives CAYFRKRSPLHF.